One and the same sample provided the 28 T cell receptor beta chains below, sequenced in a study of cytomegalovirus exposure and HLA in healthy donors. With 60 Vbeta and 13 Jbeta primers, the PCR was carried out. Data came from immunoSEQ multiplex PCR; TCRdb stores just in-frame clones and leaves some out. Of some 130,000 clones listed, roughly 80% are singletons. What was sequenced was PBMCs. All receptors come from a female donor in good health and CMV-seronegative.

V usage is TRBV28 and J usage is TRBJ2-7; TRBD2 aligns across 12 bases. The CDR3 extends over 19 amino acids. Looked up from germline, CDR1 is MDHEN and CDR2 is SYDVKM. The CDR3 DNA reads as TGTGCAAGCCTCTCGGGGGTCGGACTAGCGGGATTTTTCTCCTACGAGCAGTACTTC. This gives the protein CASLSGVGLAGFFSYEQYF.

The chain joins TRBV6-1 to TRBJ2-5; 7 positions match TRBD1. The CDR3 has 15 residues. Trimming took 7 bases from V and 2 from J; bases not matched to a gene: 10. From germline, CDR1 is MNHNS and CDR2 SASEGT. The CDR3 loop is CASIKAGGRQETQYF. In DNA form, the CDR3 reads TGTGCCAGCATCAAGGCAGGGGGAAGGCAAGAGACCCAGTACTTC.

The chain employs TRBV29-1 and TRBJ2-1, with a tentative D call TRBD1 (6 bases). Germline CDR1 and CDR2: SQVTM and ANQGSEA. There are 14 residues in the CDR3. V lost 8 bases to trimming and J lost 4 bases, with 18 bases between them. The CDR3 DNA is TGCAGCCCGTACGGGACAAGAATTTACAATGAGCAGTTCTTC. Translation gives CSPYGTRIYNEQFF.

V is TRBV5-4 and J is TRBJ2-5; 9 positions match TRBD2. Germline assignment: CDR1 SGHNT and CDR2 YYREEE (reference sequence). V was clipped by 3 bases and J by 3 bases; unmatched bases: 6. This CDR3 has 15 amino acids. The CDR3 loop is CASSSNGLAKETQYF. The CDR3, as DNA: TGTGCCAGCAGCTCCAACGGACTAGCGAAAGAGACCCAGTACTTC. Full variable domain (missing parts from reference TRBV5-4 and TRBJ2-5): ETGVTQSPTHLIKTRGQQVTLRCSSQSGHNTVSWYQQALGQGPQFIFQYYREEENGRGNFPPRFSGLQFPNYSSELNVNALELDDSALYLCASSSNGLAKETQYFGPGTRLLVL.

The chain uses TRBV7-2 and TRBJ2-7, with TRBD2 identical over 10 bases. The V gene's germline CDR1 is SGHTA and CDR2 FQGNSA. The CDR3 is 16 residues long. V was clipped by 4 bases and J by 6 bases; unmatched bases: 12. CDR3 nucleotide sequence: TGTGCCAGCAGCTACCGCTCGGCTAGCGGGAGTGGCGAGCAGTACTTC. Protein sequence: CASSYRSASGSGEQYF.

V and J are TRBV5-1 and TRBJ1-1; D unresolved. The CDR3 totals 14 residues. Trimming took off 4 bases at V and 2 bases at J, with 12 bases between the two ends. Germline CDR1 and CDR2: SGHRS and YFSETQ. The DNA for the CDR3 is TGCGCCAGCAGCCCGACGGGGATTAACACTGAAGCTTTCTTT. Translating gives CASSPTGINTEAFF.

This clone was seen a handful of times. The chain links TRBV10-3 to TRBJ2-7; TRBD1 agrees at 7 bases. The CDR3 has 14 amino acids. V gave up 3 bases and J gave up 3 bases; unmatched junction bases: 5. Looked up from germline, CDR1 is ENHRY and CDR2 is SYGVKD. The CDR3 DNA reads as TGTGCCATCAGTGAAGAGGGGGCACTCTACGAGCAGTACTTC. It yields the protein CAISEEGALYEQYF.

The rearrangement links TRBV28 to TRBJ2-2, with D perhaps TRBD1 (5 bases). The germline V and J ends were trimmed by 10 bases and 2 bases, with 8 bases remaining between them. CDR3 length: 12 residues. Germline-derived CDR1 and CDR2 are MDHEN and SYDVKM. Here the CDR3 reads CANGQNTGELFF. CDR3 in DNA: TGTGCCAACGGACAAAACACCGGGGAGCTGTTTTTT.

The rearrangement links TRBV27 to TRBJ2-1; D might be TRBD1 (5 bases). Trimming removed 3 bases at V and 10 bases at J, with 10 bases between. The CDR3 has 12 amino acids. The germline V gene encodes CDR1 MNHEY and CDR2 SMNVEV (reference sequence). The CDR3 sequence is CASSFWGREQFF. The CDR3 nucleotides read TGTGCCAGCAGTTTTTGGGGCCGGGAGCAGTTCTTC.

This chain connects TRBV28 to TRBJ2-1, with a possible D match to TRBD2 (5 bases). Germline V gene lookup returns CDR1 MDHEN and CDR2 SYDVKM. V lost 3 bases and J lost 0, with 12 bases in between. The CDR3 runs to 16 residues. CDR3: CASSLGAVSSYNEQFF. The CDR3 nucleotides read TGTGCCAGCAGTTTGGGAGCGGTGAGCTCCTACAATGAGCAGTTCTTC.

This chain uses TRBV4-3 with TRBJ2-1; a weak D match, TRBD2 (5 bases). Germline loops: CDR1 LGHNA, CDR2 YSLEER. CDR3 length equals 15 residues. Trimming removed 9 bases from V and 0 bases from J, with 15 bases in between. CDR3 region: CASQTKPGSYNEQFF. CDR3 DNA: TGCGCCAGTCAGACTAAGCCGGGCTCCTACAATGAGCAGTTCTTC.

This rearrangement joins TRBV7-2 to TRBJ2-5; 8 nucleotides match TRBD1. Germline values: CDR1 SGHTA, CDR2 FQGNSA. This CDR3 contains 15 residues. V lost 5 bases and J lost 2; bases outside the gene matches: 7. Here the CDR3 reads CASSLGTGSQETQYF. The CDR3 bases are TGTGCCAGCAGCCTCGGGACAGGCTCACAAGAGACCCAGTACTTC.

The rearrangement joins TRBV5-8 to TRBJ2-5, with D unresolved. Germline V gives CDR1 SGHTS, CDR2 YDEGEE. V was pared by 3 bases and J by 5 bases, with 17 bases between. This CDR3 contains 15 residues. The CDR3 sequence is CASSSPGRPKETQYF. CDR3 coding DNA: TGTGCCAGCAGCTCCCCCGGCAGGCCCAAGGAGACCCAGTACTTC. Variable domain in full (rest from reference TRBV5-8 and TRBJ2-5): EAGVTQSPTHLIKTRGQQATLRCSPISGHTSVYWYQQALGLGLQFLLWYDEGEERNRGNFPPRFSGRQFPNYSSELNVNALELEDSALYLCASSSPGRPKETQYFGPGTRLLVL.

The J gene is TRBJ2-3, the V gene TRBV4-3, with 13 nucleotides matching TRBD2. Looked up from germline, CDR1 is LGHNA and CDR2 is YSLEER. The CDR3 covers 15 residues. V gave up 5 bases and J gave up 4 bases; unmatched junction bases: 3. CDR3 protein: CASSSGLAGADTQYF. Written as DNA, the CDR3 is TGCGCCAGCAGCTCCGGACTAGCGGGAGCAGATACGCAGTATTTT.

The chain joins TRBV2 to TRBJ2-3; TRBD2 might be the D (6 bases). CDR3 length: 12 amino acids. CDR1 and CDR2 (germline): SNHLY, FYNNEI. Trimming left V 6 bases short and J 4 bases short, with 8 bases between. The CDR3 bases are TGTGCCAGCAGCATAGCGGCAGATACGCAGTATTTT. Its translation: CASSIAADTQYF.

This clone turned up a few times. This chain uses TRBV5-6 with TRBJ2-2; D uncertain. CDR1 and CDR2 from the germline V gene are SGHDT and YYEEEE. With 0 bases removed from V and 4 bases from J, the gap between germline ends came to 7 bases. The CDR3 contains 14 residues. The CDR3 DNA sequence: TGTGCCAGCAGCTTGGTGAGATCCACCGGGGAGCTGTTTTTT. Protein sequence: CASSLVRSTGELFF.

The genes are TRBV27 and TRBJ2-7, with D uncertain. This CDR3 comprises 15 residues. V lost 4 bases to trimming and J lost 2 bases, with 15 bases between them. CDR1 is MNHEY and CDR2 is SMNVEV in the germline V gene (reference sequence). CDR3 region: CASSSPSKTPYEQYF. The CDR3 bases are TGTGCCAGCAGTTCGCCCTCTAAAACTCCCTACGAGCAGTACTTC.

V gene TRBV18 combines with J gene TRBJ1-5; D unclear. V was clipped by 6 bases and J by 7 bases, with 13 bases between them. Germline CDR1 and CDR2: KGHSH and LQKENI. The CDR3 totals 13 residues. CDR3 sequence reads: CASSAAQEQPQHF. As DNA, the CDR3 is TGTGCCAGCTCCGCCGCCCAGGAACAGCCCCAGCATTTT. Using reference TRBV18 and TRBJ1-5 for the parts outside the CDR3, the full variable domain is NAGVMQNPRHLVRRRGQEARLRCSPMKGHSHVYWYRQLPEEGLKFMVYLQKENIIDESGMPKERFSAEFPKEGPSILRIQQVVRGDSAAYFCASSAAQEQPQHFGDGTRLSIL.

This clone was counted once. The chain uses TRBV6-9 and TRBJ2-7; D may be TRBD1 (6 bases). This CDR3 contains 14 residues. CDR1 MNHGY and CDR2 SVAAGI come from the germline V gene. V lost 4 bases to trimming and J lost 3 bases, with 13 bases between them. This CDR3 reads CASSSPGTNYEQYF. CDR3 sequence (DNA): TGTGCCAGCAGTTCCCCCGGGACAAACTACGAGCAGTACTTC.

The rearrangement links TRBV5-1 to TRBJ1-2, with D possibly matching TRBD1 (6 bases). The germline gives CDR1 SGHRS, CDR2 YFSETQ. The V gene lost 4 bases and the J gene lost 2 bases, with 18 bases spanning the gap. The CDR3 contains 16 residues. In DNA, the CDR3 is TGCGCCAGCAGCCCCTTCGGGACACCGAAAAACTATGGCTACACCTTC. This translates into CASSPFGTPKNYGYTF. Looking up the rest from reference TRBV5-1 and TRBJ1-2 gives the full variable domain: KAGVTQTPRYLIKTRGQQVTLSCSPISGHRSVSWYQQTPGQGLQFLFEYFSETQRNKGNFPGRFSGRQFSNSRSEMNVSTLELGDSALYLCASSPFGTPKNYGYTFGSGTRLTVV.

V is TRBV28 and J is TRBJ1-5, with 10 bases identical to TRBD1. The trim removed 6 bases at V and 0 bases at J, leaving 8 bases unmatched. The CDR3 runs to 17 residues. From germline, CDR1 is MDHEN and CDR2 SYDVKM. The CDR3 loop is CASSGDRGKFSNQPQHF. DNA for the CDR3: TGTGCCAGCAGCGGGGACAGGGGAAAATTTAGCAATCAGCCCCAGCATTTT.

The J gene is TRBJ2-7, the V gene TRBV7-6; 7 nucleotides agree with TRBD2. This CDR3 region has 16 residues. Per germline, CDR1 SGHVS and CDR2 FNYEAQ. V shed 5 bases, J shed 4 bases, and the junction held 14 bases outside the gene matches. In nucleotides, the CDR3 is TGTGCCAGCAGCCCGACTATGGGGCGCGGGAGATACGAGCAGTACTTC. Its protein is CASSPTMGRGRYEQYF.

This clone came up a few times. This sequence joins TRBV6-6 and TRBJ1-2; no clear D gene. Germline values: CDR1 MNHNY, CDR2 SVGAGI (reference sequence). The CDR3 loop spans 15 amino acids. V was cut by 2 bases and J by 4 bases, with 14 bases left in between. The DNA for the CDR3 is TGTGCCAGCAGTTACGAGTTCTCCCCGTTCTATGGCTACACCTTC. As protein: CASSYEFSPFYGYTF.

The chain recombines TRBV2 with TRBJ2-7, with D tentatively TRBD2 (5 bases). V was pared by 6 bases and J by 4 bases, with 16 bases between. CDR3 length: 14 residues. CDR1 is SNHLY, CDR2 FYNNEI, per germline. CDR3 bases: TGTGCCAGCAGCCGAAAAGTGGCGGGTTACGAGCAGTACTTC. Translating gives CASSRKVAGYEQYF.

The chain employs TRBV11-2 and TRBJ2-1; TRBD2 aligns across 15 bases. Germline V CDR1 and CDR2: SGHAT, FQNNGV. J was trimmed by 9 bases and V by 6 bases; bases with no gene match: 12. The CDR3 has 17 amino acids. CDR3 region: CASRKPGLAGGQREQFF. The CDR3 bases are TGTGCCAGCAGAAAACCCGGACTAGCGGGAGGGCAGCGTGAGCAGTTCTTC. Full variable domain (remainder filled in from reference TRBV11-2 and TRBJ2-1): EAGVAQSPRYKIIEKRQSVAFWCNPISGHATLYWYQQILGQGPKLLIQFQNNGVVDDSQLPKDRFSAERLKGVDSTLKIQPAKLEDSAVYLCASRKPGLAGGQREQFFGPGTRLTVL.

The rearrangement links TRBV7-9 to TRBJ1-2; a possible D gene is TRBD1 (5 bases). Germline-derived CDR1 and CDR2 are SEHNR and FQNEAQ (reference sequence). The CDR3 spans 13 residues. Trimming left V 6 bases short and J 3 bases short, with 11 bases between. The CDR3 DNA reads as TGTGCCAGCAGTCGTGACAGTGACTATGGCTACACCTTC. Translation gives CASSRDSDYGYTF.

The J gene is TRBJ2-5, the V gene TRBV18; D gene unclear. The CDR3 contains 15 residues. Per germline, CDR1 KGHSH and CDR2 LQKENI. The V and J ends lost 4 bases and 1 base respectively, with 13 bases between them. Here the CDR3 reads CASSQKAGLQETQYF. CDR3 in DNA: TGTGCCAGCTCACAAAAGGCAGGCCTCCAAGAGACCCAGTACTTC.

The genes are TRBV6-6 and TRBJ2-1; 10 bases fit TRBD1. Looked up from germline, CDR1 is MNHNY and CDR2 is SVGAGI (reference sequence). Trimming took 7 bases from V and 7 from J; bases not matched to a gene: 7. The CDR3 totals 14 residues. The CDR3 region is CASIRTGGVNEQFF. The CDR3 bases are TGTGCCAGCATTCGGACAGGGGGGGTGAATGAGCAGTTCTTC.